What follows are 3 T cell receptor beta chains derived from one specimen sequenced in a study of beta chain features in type 1 diabetes (dated by TCRdb to between 2018 and 2020). Receptors were amplified or captured by the immunoSEQ multiplex PCR assay. The High Capacity cDNA Reverse Transcription Kit was used to reverse transcribe all of the isolated RNA, meaning that expressed TCRB transcripts were what got sequenced. TCRdb took over this immuneACCESS table, retaining in-frame rearrangements with V and J assigned. Such tables are incomplete; in checked studies, under half of the missing clones stem from an unresolved V gene, and the remainder is unexplained. In this sample the table shows around 250,000 clones, 13% to 15% of which occur a single time. The ten largest clones represent more than 0.02% of the sample. What was sequenced was naive CD4+ T cells from blood. This specimen's cell subset or site label, interpreted: true naive CD4+ T cells. The source is a woman in her forties in good health.

This clone showed up just a few times. This chain links TRBV5-1 with TRBJ2-7; 13 bases agree with TRBD2. The CDR3 runs 15 residues. V was pared by 4 bases and J by 2 bases, with 3 bases of the junction left unmatched. Germline assignment: CDR1 SGHRS and CDR2 YFSETQ. The CDR3 region has the DNA TGCGCCAGCAGCACCGGACTAGCGGGGGCCTACGAGCAGTACTTC. This sequence encodes CASSTGLAGAYEQYF.

This clone occurred a few times. The V gene is TRBV5-4, the J gene TRBJ2-2, with D perhaps matching TRBD2 (5 bases). Germline loops: CDR1 SGHNT, CDR2 YYREEE (reference sequence). CDR3 length: 16 amino acids. V lost 0 bases, J lost 9 bases, and 18 bases lay in between. The CDR3 here is CASSLASGNSPRELFF. CDR3 DNA: TGTGCCAGCAGCTTGGCCTCGGGGAACTCACCAAGGGAGCTGTTTTTT.

This clone was found a few times. V is TRBV18 and J is TRBJ2-5; D remains ambiguous. Germline V gene lookup returns CDR1 KGHSH and CDR2 LQKENI. V dropped 3 bases and J dropped 1 base, with 6 bases sitting between them. There are 13 residues in the CDR3. CDR3 sequence reads: CASSPTFQETQYF. The CDR3 nucleotides read TGTGCCAGCTCACCGACTTTCCAAGAGACCCAGTACTTC.